The rows below give T cell receptor beta chains drawn from one sample of a study of blood T cell repertoires in COVID-19. Sequenced by immunoSEQ multiplex PCR; TCRdb stores in-frame clones only, minus some. Among more than 150,000 clones listed, about 90% were seen once. The sequencing input was PBMCs or T cells enriched from blood (not recorded which). The receptors here all came from a woman in her 50s who had recovered from COVID-19. The CDR3 runs from the conserved cysteine through the conserved F or W. Each record gives: CDR3 protein, CDR3 DNA, D gene, J gene, V gene, clone size, CDR3 length. D genes are given only for firm matches. Some rows mark clone size as missing; the rest say once, few, many or name a class of expanded clone.

cdr3_aa: CASSTTGAGELFF
cdr3_nt: TGTGCCAGCAGTACCACAGGGGCCGGGGAGCTGTTTTTT
d_call: TRBD1
j_call: TRBJ2-2
v_call: TRBV2
clone_size: NA
cdr3_length: 13

cdr3_aa: CASSYTGPGNTIYF
cdr3_nt: TGTGCCAGCAGTTACACAGGGCCTGGAAACACCATATATTTT
d_call: NA
j_call: TRBJ1-3
v_call: TRBV6-5
clone_size: once
cdr3_length: 14

cdr3_aa: CASSVGVSPGQDYGYTF
cdr3_nt: TGTGCCAGCAGCGTAGGCGTGTCCCCAGGTCAGGACTATGGCTACACCTTC
d_call: NA
j_call: TRBJ1-2
v_call: TRBV7-2
clone_size: NA
cdr3_length: 17

cdr3_aa: CAISFHGQVPITSGANVLTF
cdr3_nt: TGTGCCATCAGTTTCCACGGACAGGTCCCTATAACCTCTGGGGCCAACGTCCTGACTTTC
d_call: TRBD1
j_call: TRBJ2-6
v_call: TRBV10-3
clone_size: once
cdr3_length: 20

cdr3_aa: CASSPGTANYGYTF
cdr3_nt: TGTGCCAGCTCACCAGGGACAGCTAACTATGGCTACACCTTC
d_call: TRBD1
j_call: TRBJ1-2
v_call: TRBV18
clone_size: NA
cdr3_length: 14

cdr3_aa: CASSRGGRQYF
cdr3_nt: TGTGCCAGCAGCCGGGGAGGCCGACAGTATTTT
d_call: NA
j_call: TRBJ2-3
v_call: TRBV12-3/TRBV12-4
clone_size: NA
cdr3_length: 11

cdr3_aa: CASSQDPRQGTNSPLHF
cdr3_nt: TGTGCCAGCAGCCAAGATCCCCGACAGGGCACCAATTCACCCCTCCACTTT
d_call: TRBD1
j_call: TRBJ1-6
v_call: TRBV4-2
clone_size: NA
cdr3_length: 17

cdr3_aa: CASSDSWNEQFF
cdr3_nt: TGTGCCAGCAGCGACAGTTGGAATGAGCAGTTCTTC
d_call: NA
j_call: TRBJ2-1
v_call: TRBV3-1/TRBV3-2
clone_size: once
cdr3_length: 12

cdr3_aa: CASSYSFMNTEAFF
cdr3_nt: TGTGCCAGCAGTTACTCTTTCATGAACACTGAAGCTTTCTTT
d_call: NA
j_call: TRBJ1-1
v_call: TRBV6-5
clone_size: NA
cdr3_length: 14

cdr3_aa: CASSSSGSLYNEQFF
cdr3_nt: TGTGCCAGCAGCTCAAGCGGGAGTCTCTACAATGAGCAGTTCTTC
d_call: TRBD2
j_call: TRBJ2-1
v_call: TRBV7-9
clone_size: NA
cdr3_length: 15

cdr3_aa: CASSSGTGDEQFF
cdr3_nt: TGCGCCAGCAGCTCGGGGACAGGGGATGAGCAGTTCTTC
d_call: TRBD1
j_call: TRBJ2-1
v_call: TRBV5-1
clone_size: NA
cdr3_length: 13

cdr3_aa: CAWGGQVSGNTIYF
cdr3_nt: TGTGCCTGGGGGGGACAAGTCTCTGGAAACACCATATATTTT
d_call: NA
j_call: TRBJ1-3
v_call: TRBV30
clone_size: NA
cdr3_length: 14

cdr3_aa: CASSEFGTSGSNEQFF
cdr3_nt: TGCGCCAGCAGTGAATTCGGGACTAGCGGGAGCAATGAGCAGTTCTTC
d_call: TRBD2
j_call: TRBJ2-1
v_call: TRBV10-1
clone_size: NA
cdr3_length: 16

cdr3_aa: CASSVGTKTLLTYEQYF
cdr3_nt: TGTGCCAGCAGTGTCGGGACTAAGACCCTCCTAACCTACGAGCAGTACTTC
d_call: TRBD2
j_call: TRBJ2-7
v_call: TRBV2
clone_size: NA
cdr3_length: 17

cdr3_aa: CASSIGLGGNEQFF
cdr3_nt: TGTGCCAGTAGTATAGGGTTGGGCGGGAATGAGCAGTTCTTC
d_call: NA
j_call: TRBJ2-1
v_call: TRBV19
clone_size: NA
cdr3_length: 14

cdr3_aa: CASSVDRAQAFF
cdr3_nt: TGTGCCAGCTCAGTGGACAGGGCGCAAGCTTTCTTT
d_call: TRBD1
j_call: TRBJ1-1
v_call: TRBV18
clone_size: NA
cdr3_length: 12

cdr3_aa: CASSLTSNQPQHF
cdr3_nt: TGTGCCAGCAGTCTGACAAGCAATCAGCCCCAGCATTTT
d_call: NA
j_call: TRBJ1-5
v_call: TRBV3-1/TRBV3-2
clone_size: NA
cdr3_length: 13

cdr3_aa: CASSLQDRGTGNTIYF
cdr3_nt: TGTGCCAGCAGCCTACAGGACAGGGGGACTGGAAACACCATATATTTT
d_call: TRBD1
j_call: TRBJ1-3
v_call: TRBV5-5
clone_size: once
cdr3_length: 16

cdr3_aa: CASSHTATASSGNTIYF
cdr3_nt: TGCGCCAGCAGCCACACTGCGACAGCCTCCTCTGGAAACACCATATATTTT
d_call: NA
j_call: TRBJ1-3
v_call: TRBV4-3
clone_size: NA
cdr3_length: 17

cdr3_aa: CASRTGQGRLANEKLFF
cdr3_nt: TGCGCCAGCAGGACGGGACAGGGTAGGTTGGCTAATGAAAAACTGTTTTTT
d_call: TRBD1
j_call: TRBJ1-4
v_call: TRBV23-1
clone_size: once
cdr3_length: 17

cdr3_aa: CASSSPDRGLNYEQYF
cdr3_nt: TGTGCCAGCAGCTCCCCGGACAGGGGGTTAAACTACGAGCAGTACTTC
d_call: TRBD1
j_call: TRBJ2-7
v_call: TRBV7-2
clone_size: NA
cdr3_length: 16

cdr3_aa: CASSPRQGVNTEAFF
cdr3_nt: TGTGCCAGTAGTCCCAGACAGGGGGTGAACACTGAAGCTTTCTTT
d_call: TRBD1
j_call: TRBJ1-1
v_call: TRBV19
clone_size: medium-sized
cdr3_length: 15

cdr3_aa: CASSVSSGTSEQYF
cdr3_nt: TGTGCCAGCAGCGTAAGTAGCGGGACCTCTGAGCAGTACTTC
d_call: TRBD2
j_call: TRBJ2-7
v_call: TRBV9
clone_size: once
cdr3_length: 14

cdr3_aa: CASSRSGGQETQYF
cdr3_nt: TGCGCCAGCAGCCGAAGCGGAGGACAAGAGACCCAGTACTTC
d_call: NA
j_call: TRBJ2-5
v_call: TRBV5-1
clone_size: NA
cdr3_length: 14

cdr3_aa: CASSRGTHNEQFF
cdr3_nt: TGCGCCAGCAGCCGGGGGACTCACAATGAGCAGTTCTTC
d_call: NA
j_call: TRBJ2-1
v_call: TRBV4-3
clone_size: NA
cdr3_length: 13

cdr3_aa: CASSQVGRGSGSTGELFF
cdr3_nt: TGCGCCAGCAGCCAAGTTGGGAGGGGTAGCGGGAGCACCGGGGAGCTGTTTTTT
d_call: TRBD2
j_call: TRBJ2-2
v_call: TRBV4-1
clone_size: NA
cdr3_length: 18

cdr3_aa: CASTPSVYYSGNTIYF
cdr3_nt: TGTGCCAGTACCCCTTCGGTATATTACTCTGGAAACACCATATATTTT
d_call: NA
j_call: TRBJ1-3
v_call: TRBV19
clone_size: once
cdr3_length: 16

cdr3_aa: CASSQTYSGRAFYEQYF
cdr3_nt: TGCGCCAGCAGCCAAACCTATAGCGGGAGGGCCTTCTACGAGCAGTACTTC
d_call: TRBD2
j_call: TRBJ2-7
v_call: TRBV4-3
clone_size: NA
cdr3_length: 17

cdr3_aa: CASSRKALGQKETQYF
cdr3_nt: TGTGCCAGCAGCCGGAAGGCCCTGGGCCAAAAAGAGACCCAGTACTTC
d_call: NA
j_call: TRBJ2-5
v_call: TRBV7-2
clone_size: NA
cdr3_length: 16

cdr3_aa: CASSPARLRNTEAFF
cdr3_nt: TGTGCCAGCAGCCCGGCGAGGCTAAGGAACACTGAAGCTTTCTTT
d_call: NA
j_call: TRBJ1-1
v_call: TRBV11-2
clone_size: NA
cdr3_length: 15

cdr3_aa: CASSQERRGPYEQYF
cdr3_nt: TGCGCCAGCAGCCAAGAACGGAGGGGGCCCTACGAGCAGTACTTC
d_call: NA
j_call: TRBJ2-7
v_call: TRBV4-3
clone_size: once
cdr3_length: 15

cdr3_aa: CASTVDRALEAFF
cdr3_nt: TGTGCCAGCACCGTGGACAGGGCGCTTGAAGCTTTCTTT
d_call: TRBD1
j_call: TRBJ1-1
v_call: TRBV28
clone_size: NA
cdr3_length: 13

cdr3_aa: CASCRLALKAGELFF
cdr3_nt: TGTGCCAGCTGCCGACTAGCGCTTAAAGCCGGGGAGCTGTTTTTT
d_call: TRBD2
j_call: TRBJ2-2
v_call: TRBV6-5
clone_size: NA
cdr3_length: 15

cdr3_aa: CASSLRDRGYSNQPQHF
cdr3_nt: TGTGCCAGTAGTCTTCGGGACAGGGGCTATAGCAATCAGCCCCAGCATTTT
d_call: TRBD1
j_call: TRBJ1-5
v_call: TRBV19
clone_size: NA
cdr3_length: 17

cdr3_aa: CASSITTSGAHEQYF
cdr3_nt: TGTGCCAGTAGTATAACTACTAGCGGGGCCCACGAGCAGTACTTC
d_call: TRBD2
j_call: TRBJ2-7
v_call: TRBV19
clone_size: NA
cdr3_length: 15

cdr3_aa: CASSFGQNKETQYF
cdr3_nt: TGTGCCAGCAGTTTTGGTCAGAATAAAGAGACCCAGTACTTC
d_call: NA
j_call: TRBJ2-5
v_call: TRBV28
clone_size: NA
cdr3_length: 14

cdr3_aa: CASSSQGGGGSYEQYF
cdr3_nt: TGTGCCAGCAGCTCACAAGGGGGGGGCGGAAGCTACGAGCAGTACTTC
d_call: NA
j_call: TRBJ2-7
v_call: TRBV7-9
clone_size: NA
cdr3_length: 16

cdr3_aa: CASSDPLQGKGYEQYF
cdr3_nt: TGTGCCAGCAGTGATCCCCTCCAGGGAAAGGGCTACGAGCAGTACTTC
d_call: NA
j_call: TRBJ2-7
v_call: TRBV6-1
clone_size: few
cdr3_length: 16

cdr3_aa: CASSSPLAARYNEQFF
cdr3_nt: TGTGCCAGCAGTTCCCCCTTGGCCGCTAGATACAATGAGCAGTTCTTC
d_call: NA
j_call: TRBJ2-1
v_call: TRBV6-5
clone_size: once
cdr3_length: 16

cdr3_aa: CATTGSGTYNEQFF
cdr3_nt: TGTGCCACGACCGGGAGCGGAACTTACAATGAGCAGTTCTTC
d_call: NA
j_call: TRBJ2-1
v_call: TRBV24-1
clone_size: NA
cdr3_length: 14

cdr3_aa: CASMGQGSPLHF
cdr3_nt: TGTGCCAGCATGGGTCAGGGCTCACCCCTCCACTTT
d_call: NA
j_call: TRBJ1-6
v_call: TRBV6-5
clone_size: NA
cdr3_length: 12

cdr3_aa: CASSPRNILNEKLFF
cdr3_nt: TGTGCCAGCAGTCCTCGTAACATCCTTAATGAAAAACTGTTTTTT
d_call: NA
j_call: TRBJ1-4
v_call: TRBV6-5
clone_size: NA
cdr3_length: 15

cdr3_aa: CASRRLLNEQYF
cdr3_nt: TGTGCCAGCAGGCGACTATTAAACGAGCAGTACTTC
d_call: NA
j_call: TRBJ2-7
v_call: TRBV6-5
clone_size: NA
cdr3_length: 12

cdr3_aa: CSVARTDSTDTQYF
cdr3_nt: TGCAGCGTTGCAAGGACAGATAGCACAGATACGCAGTATTTT
d_call: NA
j_call: TRBJ2-3
v_call: TRBV29-1
clone_size: NA
cdr3_length: 14

cdr3_aa: CASIKAGGRVSGHEQYF
cdr3_nt: TGTGCCAGCATAAAAGCGGGAGGGCGGGTCTCGGGCCACGAGCAGTACTTC
d_call: TRBD2
j_call: TRBJ2-7
v_call: TRBV6-4
clone_size: NA
cdr3_length: 17

cdr3_aa: CASSLSAGVSPLHF
cdr3_nt: TGTGCCAGCAGTTTATCGGCAGGGGTGTCACCCCTCCACTTT
d_call: NA
j_call: TRBJ1-6
v_call: TRBV27
clone_size: NA
cdr3_length: 14